Shown below are 8 T cell receptor beta chains from a single sample sequenced in a study of long-term antiretroviral therapy in people with HIV. Sequencing relied on immunoSEQ assay v3.0, run at survey level. Clones were read by immunoSEQ multiplex PCR, and TCRdb kept only the in-frame ones, dropping some. Of about 24,000 clones in the sample, roughly four fifths were seen once. The material was unsorted PBMCs, obtained 0.4 years after starting antiretroviral therapy. The receptor set was obtained from a man aged 50 to 60 with HIV.

This clone has a handful of counts. The V call is TRBV27, the J call TRBJ2-2; possible D gene TRBD1, 6 bases. Trimming removed 6 bases from V and 3 bases from J, with 11 bases in between. CDR3 length: 14 amino acids. In germline, CDR1 is MNHEY, CDR2 SMNVEV (reference sequence). The CDR3, as DNA: TGTGCCAGCAGCCCAAACAGGGACACCGGGGAGCTGTTTTTT. Protein: CASSPNRDTGELFF.

This clone occurred a few times. V and J are TRBV6-5 and TRBJ2-7; 11 nucleotides line up with TRBD2. Germline CDR1 MNHEY, CDR2 SVGAGI. CDR3 length: 16 residues. V lost 0 bases and J lost 1; bases outside the gene matches: 2. For the CDR3, the DNA is TGTGCCAGCAGTTACTCTGGGACTAGCGGATCCTACGAGCAGTACTTC. It encodes CASSYSGTSGSYEQYF.

This clone appeared a single time. The chain combines TRBV19 with TRBJ1-1; D remains ambiguous. Trimming shortened V by 6 bases and J by 5 bases, and 7 bases separated the two germline ends. The CDR3 consists of 11 residues. Germline V gene lookup returns CDR1 LNHDA and CDR2 SQIVND (reference sequence). The CDR3 region has the DNA TGTGCCAGTAGGGCTCTTACTGAAGCTTTCTTT. Encoded protein: CASRALTEAFF. The variable domain in full, with the rest retrieved from reference TRBV19 and TRBJ1-1, is DGGITQSPKYLFRKEGQNVTLSCEQNLNHDAMYWYRQDPGQGLRLIYYSQIVNDFQKGDIAEGYSVSREKKESFPLTVTSAQKNPTAFYLCASRALTEAFFGQGTRLTVV.

This chain connects TRBV7-3 to TRBJ1-1; TRBD1 might be the D (6 bases). The CDR3 totals 15 residues. The germline CDR1 and CDR2 sequences are SGHTA and FQGTGA. Trimming removed 6 bases at V and 5 bases at J, with 19 bases between. This CDR3 is CASRSNAGGGTEAFF. CDR3 DNA: TGTGCCAGCAGGTCTAACGCGGGAGGGGGGACTGAAGCTTTCTTT.

CDR3 sequence (DNA): TGTGCCAGCAGTTTCAAATACGAAGCTTTCTTT. It encodes CASSFKYEAFF. V and J are TRBV6-5 and TRBJ1-1; the D is unclear. The germline V gene has CDR1 MNHEY and CDR2 SVGAGI. CDR3 length: 11 amino acids. V gave up 4 bases and J gave up 8 bases, with 8 bases separating them.

The chain links TRBV5-1 to TRBJ2-6, with D unclear. V dropped 0 bases and J dropped 0 bases, with 10 bases sitting between them. The CDR3 is 17 residues long. The germline V gene encodes CDR1 SGHRS and CDR2 YFSETQ. The CDR3 spells CASSLGHGDSGANVLTF. CDR3 nucleotides: TGCGCCAGCAGCTTGGGACATGGGGACTCTGGGGCCAACGTCCTGACTTTC.

Comment on this clone: The same CDR3 also results from other DNA sequences found in this sample. The V gene is TRBV4-3, the J gene TRBJ2-6, with unresolved D. CDR1 LGHNA and CDR2 YSLEER come from the germline V gene. The V gene lost 1 base and the J gene lost 0 bases, with 4 bases spanning the gap. The CDR3 is 15 residues long. For the CDR3, the DNA is TGCGCCAGCAGCCAAGGGGTCTCTGGGGCCAACGTCCTGACTTTC. It specifies CASSQGVSGANVLTF.

The table lists this clone with a count of one. The V and J genes are TRBV27 and TRBJ2-7; 7 bases line up with TRBD2. Trimming cost V 2 bases and J 2 bases; bases outside gene matches: 6. The CDR3 is 15 residues long. The germline CDR1 and CDR2 sequences are MNHEY and SMNVEV (reference sequence). The chain's CDR3 is CASSLQLAETYEQYF. The CDR3 nucleotides are TGTGCCAGCAGTTTACAGCTAGCGGAGACCTACGAGCAGTACTTC.